These 17 T cell receptor beta chains were sequenced from one sample in a study of cytomegalovirus exposure and HLA in healthy donors. PCR employed 60 Vbeta and 13 Jbeta primers. Sequenced by immunoSEQ multiplex PCR; TCRdb stores in-frame clones only, minus some. Of about 190,000 clones in the sample, around 80% were seen once. Sequencing input: PBMCs. These receptors were taken from a boy younger than 10 in good health and CMV-seronegative.

The chain recombines TRBV7-9 with TRBJ2-2, with 8 bases aligning to TRBD1. J gave up 1 base and V 7 bases, and 5 bases lay outside the gene matches. This CDR3 has 15 residues. Looked up from germline, CDR1 is SEHNR and CDR2 is FQNEAQ (reference sequence). This CDR3 is CASNIGQGNTGELFF. The CDR3 DNA reads as TGTGCCAGCAATATCGGACAGGGGAACACCGGGGAGCTGTTTTTT.

The rearrangement uses TRBV28 and TRBJ2-3; 7 bases align to TRBD1. This CDR3 spans 14 amino acids. V gave up 9 bases and J gave up 4 bases; unmatched junction bases: 10. CDR1 is MDHEN and CDR2 is SYDVKM in the germline V gene. This CDR3 is CARETGPGADTQYF. In DNA form, the CDR3 reads TGTGCCAGGGAGACAGGGCCTGGGGCAGATACGCAGTATTTT.

V and J are TRBV10-3 and TRBJ2-3; 7 bases are shared with TRBD2. The CDR3 sequence is 13 residues long. The V and J ends lost 7 bases and 2 bases, in that order; junction bases with no gene match: 3. Germline V gives CDR1 ENHRY, CDR2 SYGVKD. This chain's CDR3 is CAIKSGDTDTQYF. CDR3 bases: TGTGCCATCAAGAGCGGGGACACAGATACGCAGTATTTT.

This chain connects TRBV2 to TRBJ2-7; D perhaps matches TRBD2 (5 bases). The CDR3 loop spans 12 amino acids. Germline V CDR1 and CDR2: SNHLY, FYNNEI. Trimming removed 8 bases at V and 2 bases at J, with 10 bases between. The CDR3 DNA reads as TGTGCCAGCGGGGAGACGACCTACGAGCAGTACTTC. It yields the protein CASGETTYEQYF. Filled out from reference TRBV2 and TRBJ2-7, the complete variable domain reads EPEVTQTPSHQVTQMGQEVILRCVPISNHLYFYWYRQILGQKVEFLVSFYNNEISEKSEIFDDQFSVERPDGSNFTLKIRSTKLEDSAMYFCASGETTYEQYFGPGTRLTVT.

The rearrangement uses TRBV4-3 and TRBJ2-2, with 9 bases identical to TRBD1. CDR3 length: 18 residues. Looked up from germline, CDR1 is LGHNA and CDR2 is YSLEER. V lost 0 bases and J lost 6; bases outside the gene matches: 11. CDR3 DNA: TGCGCCAGCAGCCAAGATATATCAGACAGGGGGGTGGCCGGGGAGCTGTTTTTT. The encoded protein is CASSQDISDRGVAGELFF.

The sample holds one count of this clone. The V call is TRBV30, the J call TRBJ1-2, with D perhaps TRBD1 (6 bases). The CDR3 consists of 12 residues. CDR1 GTSNPN and CDR2 SVGIG come from the germline V gene (reference sequence). Trimming cost V 6 bases and J 7 bases, with 15 bases left between them. Here the CDR3 DNA reads TGTGCCTGTAAGAGGGGGTCGGGTGGCTACACCTTC. As protein: CACKRGSGGYTF.

The gene calls are TRBV6-5 and TRBJ2-5; tentative D call: TRBD2 (5 bases). V was trimmed by 0 bases and J by 5 bases, leaving 13 bases between them. The CDR3 has 15 residues. Germline V gene data show CDR1 as MNHEY and CDR2 as SVGAGI. The CDR3 sequence: CASSYSQAPGETQYF. DNA for the CDR3: TGTGCCAGCAGTTACTCCCAAGCCCCGGGGGAGACCCAGTACTTC.

The chain joins TRBV7-2 to TRBJ2-1; 16 nucleotides match TRBD2. The germline V gene encodes CDR1 SGHTA and CDR2 FQGNSA. V shed 4 bases, J shed 7 bases, and the junction held 4 bases outside the gene matches. CDR3 length: 16 residues. As DNA, the CDR3 is TGTGCCAGCAGCTCCCCGGGACTAGCGGGGGGGAATGAGCAGTTCTTC. Amino acid sequence: CASSSPGLAGGNEQFF.

This clone has just one count. The chain joins TRBV30 to TRBJ2-7; D is uncertain. Germline loops: CDR1 GTSNPN, CDR2 SVGIG (reference sequence). V was trimmed by 2 bases and J by 4 bases, leaving 15 bases between them. The CDR3 has 14 residues. The chain's CDR3 is CAWSREKIGYEQYF. The CDR3 nucleotides are TGTGCCTGGAGTCGAGAAAAGATTGGTTACGAGCAGTACTTC. The whole variable domain, filled in from reference TRBV30 and TRBJ2-7, reads SQTIHQWPATLVQPVGSPLSLECTVEGTSNPNLYWYRQAAGRGLQLLFYSVGIGQISSEVPQNLSASRPQDRQFILSSKKLLLSDSGFYLCAWSREKIGYEQYFGPGTRLTVT.

The chain couples TRBV11-3 to TRBJ2-2, with D hard to call. Germline V CDR1 and CDR2: SGHNT, YENEEA. This CDR3 region has 17 residues. V was pared by 1 base and J by 4 bases, with 16 bases between. The CDR3 loop reads CASSLVSGLTSTGELFF. The CDR3, as DNA: TGTGCCAGCAGCTTAGTATCGGGTCTCACCTCCACCGGGGAGCTGTTTTTT. Looking up the rest from reference TRBV11-3 and TRBJ2-2 gives the full variable domain: EAGVVQSPRYKIIEKKQPVAFWCNPISGHNTLYWYLQNLGQGPELLIRYENEEAVDDSQLPKDRFSAERLKGVDSTLKIQPAELGDSAVYLCASSLVSGLTSTGELFFGEGSRLTVL.

This clone was counted a single time. The chain recombines TRBV5-6 with TRBJ2-7, with 8 nucleotides matching TRBD1. CDR1 and CDR2 from the germline V gene are SGHDT and YYEEEE. The V and J ends lost 5 bases and 4 bases, in that order; junction bases with no gene match: 11. The CDR3 spans 15 residues. CDR3 DNA sequence: TGTGCCAGCAGGCCGACGGGACAGGAGACTTACGAGCAGTACGTC. It specifies CASRPTGQETYEQYV.

The rearrangement joins TRBV7-9 to TRBJ2-7, with 12 bases fitting TRBD2. The germline V gene encodes CDR1 SEHNR and CDR2 FQNEAQ (reference sequence). V shed 0 bases, J shed 5 bases, and the junction held 5 bases outside the gene matches. This CDR3 is built from 16 residues. CDR3 DNA: TGTGCCAGCAGCTTAGCCGAAACTAGCGGGGGGCACGAGCAGTACTTC. As protein: CASSLAETSGGHEQYF.

The chain uses TRBV6-6 and TRBJ2-7; weak D call: TRBD1 (5 bases). The germline gives CDR1 MNHNY, CDR2 SVGAGI (reference sequence). CDR3 size: 12 residues. V dropped 2 bases and J dropped 7 bases, with 9 bases sitting between them. The CDR3 coding sequence is TGTGCCAGCAGTTACGGGGCCAGTGAGCAGTACTTC. This codes for CASSYGASEQYF.

This sequence joins TRBV6-1 and TRBJ1-6; D unresolved. CDR1 MNHNS and CDR2 SASEGT come from the germline V gene. Trimming left V 7 bases short and J 3 bases short, with 13 bases between. The CDR3 length is 15 residues. Here the CDR3 reads CASTRDGFYNSPLHF. Here the CDR3 DNA reads TGTGCCAGCACCCGGGATGGGTTCTATAATTCACCCCTCCACTTT.

This rearrangement joins TRBV18 to TRBJ2-2; 7 bases agree with TRBD1. After removal of 2 bases from V and 6 bases from J, the junction contained 6 bases not matched to a gene. CDR3 length equals 15 residues. Germline lookup yields CDR1 KGHSH and CDR2 LQKENI. The CDR3 loop reads CASSPSTGLPGELFF. The DNA of the CDR3 is TGTGCCAGCTCACCATCGACAGGGCTTCCCGGGGAGCTGTTTTTT.

This chain connects TRBV30 to TRBJ1-5, with TRBD1 identical over 7 bases. The CDR3 contains 16 residues. V was clipped by 2 bases and J by 4 bases; unmatched bases: 11. CDR1 GTSNPN and CDR2 SVGIG come from the germline V gene (reference sequence). The chain's CDR3 is CAWSSPSSGGNQPQHF. CDR3 DNA: TGTGCCTGGAGTTCCCCCTCCTCAGGGGGGAATCAGCCCCAGCATTTT.

The chain couples TRBV7-2 to TRBJ1-2; 7 positions agree with TRBD1. CDR3 length: 15 residues. V gave up 4 bases and J gave up 4 bases; unmatched junction bases: 9. CDR1 is SGHTA, CDR2 FQGNSA, per germline. CDR3 region: CASSSPDRALYGYTF. CDR3 coding DNA: TGTGCCAGCAGCTCCCCAGACAGGGCCCTCTATGGCTACACCTTC.